The 4 T cell receptor beta chains below were found in one sample sequenced in a study of T cells after yellow fever vaccination. TCRdb re-derived calls from the 5' RACE reads in MiXCR, one entry per CDR3 protein. Here the sample spans around 250,000 distinct CDR3 sequences, 6.9% being singletons. Sequenced material: CD4+ T cells sorted from PBMCs, taken 15 days after the yellow fever booster vaccination. These TCRs come from a man aged 25-45 years who received the YFV17D yellow fever vaccine.

This clonotype occurred many times. The rearrangement joins TRBV12-3 or TRBV12-4 to TRBJ1-5; D is undetermined. Trimming left V 4 bases short and J 7 bases short, with 11 bases between. The CDR3 extends over 13 amino acids. The CDR3 DNA follows: TGTGCCAGCAGTTCCCCCCCCGGGCAGCCCCAGCATTTT. This gives the protein CASSSPPGQPQHF.

Regarding this clonotype: The junction and the germline gene differ at one end; a read error may be behind it. The rearrangement links TRBV20-1 to TRBJ1-6; 7 bases fit TRBD1. CDR1 is DFQATT and CDR2 is SNEGSKA in the germline V gene (reference sequence). The CDR3 length is 14 residues. Here the CDR3 reads CGAGYRGLNSPLHF. The CDR3 coding sequence is TGCGGTGCTGGATACAGGGGCCTTAATTCACCCCTCCACTTT.

This clonotype has more than one count but fewer than ten. J is TRBJ2-7 and V is TRBV5-1, with TRBD2 identical over 9 bases. Germline CDR1 is SGHRS and CDR2 is YFSETQ. V lost 3 bases to trimming and J lost 6 bases; unmatched junction nucleotides: 4. The CDR3 length is 13 residues. DNA for the CDR3: TGCGCCAGCAGCTCGGGACTAGCTCTCGAGCAGTACTTC. It translates to CASSSGLALEQYF. Full variable domain (rest looked up from reference TRBV5-1 and TRBJ2-7): KAGVTQTPRYLIKTRGQQVTLSCSPISGHRSVSWYQQTPGQGLQFLFEYFSETQRNKGNFPGRFSGRQFSNSRSEMNVSTLELGDSALYLCASSSGLALEQYFGPGTRLTVT.

This clonotype was picked up many times. This chain links TRBV12-3 or TRBV12-4 with TRBJ2-7, with 12 nucleotides matching TRBD2. CDR3 length equals 15 residues. The J segment lost 4 bases and the V segment lost 6 bases, leaving 7 bases of the junction unmatched. The CDR3 spells CASRPSGRASYEQYF. CDR3 DNA sequence: TGTGCCAGCAGGCCTAGCGGGAGGGCCTCTTACGAGCAGTACTTC.